The 9 T cell receptor beta chains in this list originate from one sample, sequenced in a study of T cells in Graves' hyperthyroidism and ophthalmopathy. The TCR beta CDR3 regions underwent amplification using RNA transcripts as the source. The HTBI primer set served for first-round RT-PCR of the TCR CDR3. TCRdb re-derived calls from the multiplex PCR reads in MiXCR, one entry per CDR3 protein. Here the sample spans a few hundred thousand distinct CDR3 sequences, 14% to 15% being singletons. Sequences were obtained from blood. These receptors originate from a woman between 40 and 55 years old with Graves' hyperthyroidism that later progressed to Graves' ophthalmopathy.

This clonotype was seen repeatedly, ten times or more. The V call is TRBV12-3 or TRBV12-4, the J call TRBJ1-5, with 8 bases fitting TRBD1. The ends lost 1 base at V and 6 bases at J; junction bases unmatched: 8. This CDR3 spans 16 amino acids. The CDR3 loop reads CASSLVPAGGRQPQHF. In DNA, the CDR3 is TGTGCCAGCAGTTTAGTTCCGGCAGGGGGCCGTCAGCCCCAGCATTTT.

This clonotype was counted ten times or more. The rearrangement joins TRBV12-3 or TRBV12-4 to TRBJ1-5; unclear D gene. The CDR3 is made up of 14 amino acids. Trimming took off 6 bases at V and 2 bases at J, with 11 bases between the two ends. Written as DNA, the CDR3 is TGTGCCAGCAGAACCGGGAGAGGCAATCAGCCCCAGCATTTT. It specifies CASRTGRGNQPQHF.

At least ten counts were recorded for this clonotype. The V call is TRBV29-1, the J call TRBJ2-1; tentatively, D is TRBD1 (6 bases). V was pared by 1 base and J by 9 bases, with 19 bases between. Germline V CDR1 and CDR2: SQVTM, ANQGSEA. The CDR3 spans 15 residues. As DNA, the CDR3 is TGCAGCGTTGAAGTCTACAGGGCTTCCTTGAGTGAGCAGTTCTTC. Protein: CSVEVYRASLSEQFF.

The rearrangement links TRBV11-2 to TRBJ2-1; 7 bases are shared with TRBD2. The CDR3 is 15 amino acids. Germline values: CDR1 SGHAT, CDR2 FQNNGV. Germline trimming cut 1 base from V and 9 bases from J; bases unmatched to any gene: 9. This CDR3 reads CASSLGGWASGEQFF. The CDR3 region has the DNA TGTGCCAGCAGCTTAGGCGGTTGGGCTAGCGGTGAGCAGTTCTTC.

The V and J genes are TRBV7-9 and TRBJ2-5; 9 nucleotides line up with TRBD2. The V and J ends lost 1 base and 4 bases, in that order; junction bases with no gene match: 13. This CDR3 contains 18 residues. CDR1 SEHNR and CDR2 FQNEAQ come from the germline V gene (reference sequence). The CDR3 DNA reads TGTGCCAGCAGCTTAGAGTCGGCCTGGCGGGAGGGACTAGAGACCCAGTACTTC. Amino acids: CASSLESAWREGLETQYF.

Ten or more counts support this clonotype. The CDR3 loop reads CASSPALFSPLHF. The CDR3, as DNA: TGTGCCAGCAGTCCCGCCCTCTTTTCACCCCTCCACTTT. The chain is built from TRBV28 and TRBJ1-6; D remains unclear. The V gene's germline CDR1 is MDHEN and CDR2 SYDVKM. V lost 5 bases and J lost 9, with 11 bases in between. The CDR3 contains 13 residues.

This clonotype was found once. A single base separates this from a much larger clone, so it may be a read error. The chain recombines TRBV7-9 with TRBJ1-3; 7 positions agree with TRBD1. Germline CDR1 SEHNR, CDR2 FQNEAQ (reference sequence). CDR3 length: 16 amino acids. In DNA, the CDR3 is TGTGCCAGCAGCTATACAGGGGTTAACTCGGGAAACACCAGATATTTT. This translates into CASSYTGVNSGNTRYF.

This clonotype was observed many times. The chain has TRBV20-1 and TRBJ1-5, with 10 positions matching TRBD1. V trimming: 4 bases; J trimming: 6 bases; junction bases outside the gene matches: 12. This CDR3 spans 16 amino acids. Germline V gene lookup returns CDR1 DFQATT and CDR2 SNEGSKA (reference sequence). The CDR3 is CSATTRQGASGQPQHF. CDR3 bases: TGCAGTGCTACTACCCGACAGGGGGCAAGTGGTCAGCCCCAGCATTTT.

The sample holds many counts of this clonotype. The chain employs TRBV6-1 and TRBJ1-1; D may be TRBD1 (5 bases). Germline CDR1 and CDR2: MNHNS and SASEGT. V lost 5 bases, J lost 0 bases, and 16 bases lay in between. CDR3 length: 16 amino acids. Written as DNA, the CDR3 is TGTGCCAGCAGTTATGGCCCACGGGGCATGAACACTGAAGCTTTCTTT. Encoded protein: CASSYGPRGMNTEAFF.